The 23 T cell receptor beta chains presented below share a single source sample, sequenced in a study of T cells in Graves' hyperthyroidism and ophthalmopathy. TCR beta CDR3 regions were amplified from RNA. Initially, a first-round RT-PCR of the TCR CDR3 employed the HTBI primer set. A single record per CDR3 protein comes from TCRdb applying MiXCR to the multiplex PCR reads. The sample carries approximately 490,000 distinct CDR3 sequences, approximately 22% recorded once. Sequenced input: blood. All receptors derive from a woman in her 70s with Graves' ophthalmopathy.

This chain uses TRBV12-3 or TRBV12-4 with TRBJ2-5; D could derive from TRBD1 or TRBD2 (6 bases each). This CDR3 spans 16 amino acids. The V end was cut by 8 bases, the J end by 2 bases, with 21 bases between. CDR3 nucleotides: TGTGCCAGCCTCAGGGGCGGAGGGGCCGGTCAAGAGACCCAGTACTTC. It is translated as CASLRGGGAGQETQYF.

This clonotype was found a few times. The chain recombines TRBV24-1 with TRBJ2-7; 11 nucleotides align to TRBD2. The germline V gene has CDR1 KGHDR and CDR2 SFDVKD. The CDR3 runs 17 residues. V dropped 9 bases and J dropped 1; count of bases not matched to a gene: 13. The CDR3 spells CATDDKTTSGSSYEQYF. For the CDR3, the DNA is TGTGCCACCGACGACAAAACAACTAGCGGGAGTTCCTACGAGCAGTACTTC.

The chain links TRBV12-5 to TRBJ1-2; D remains ambiguous. CDR3 length: 13 amino acids. Trimming removed 1 base from V and 4 bases from J, with 7 bases in between. Germline CDR1 reads LGHNT; CDR2 reads FRNRAP. As DNA, the CDR3 is TGTGCTAGTGGTTTGGGGTTCAGCTATGGCTACACCTTC. Amino acid sequence: CASGLGFSYGYTF.

CDR3 coding DNA: TGTGCCAGCTCACGGGACAGGGCGTACAATGAGCAGTTCTTC. As protein: CASSRDRAYNEQFF. The chain has TRBV18 and TRBJ2-1; 9 bases align to TRBD1. Unmatched junction bases numbered 2, after V lost 4 bases and J lost 4 bases. In germline, CDR1 is KGHSH, CDR2 LQKENI. There are 14 residues in the CDR3.

The gene calls are TRBV10-3 and TRBJ2-2; 8 bases map to TRBD1. V shed 8 bases and J 7 bases; nucleotides not matched to a gene: 9. CDR1 ENHRY and CDR2 SYGVKD come from the germline V gene. The CDR3 consists of 14 residues. The CDR3 bases are TGTGCCATCCAGACTCAGGGGGCGAACGGGGAGCTGTTTTTT. Amino acid sequence: CAIQTQGANGELFF.

This sequence joins TRBV2 and TRBJ2-7; the D is unclear. Germline values: CDR1 SNHLY, CDR2 FYNNEI. The V gene lost 7 bases and the J gene lost 0 bases, with 13 bases spanning the gap. The CDR3 has 14 residues. In DNA form, the CDR3 reads TGTGCCAGCAATCGGGCAACGATCTCCTACGAGCAGTACTTC. It codes for CASNRATISYEQYF.

The chain links TRBV6-1 to TRBJ2-1; D might be TRBD1 or TRBD2, each matching 5 bases. This CDR3 comprises 12 residues. Germline loops: CDR1 MNHNS, CDR2 SASEGT. Between the trimmed V and J ends, which lost 5 bases and 13 bases, there was a span of 15 bases. The CDR3 coding sequence is TGTGCCAGCAGTACGGGACCCCTTAACCAGTTCTTC. Its protein product is CASSTGPLNQFF.

This chain links TRBV7-2 with TRBJ2-4; D may be TRBD2 (6 bases). There are 15 residues in the CDR3. V was cut by 4 bases and J by 0 bases, with 10 bases left in between. Germline V gene lookup returns CDR1 SGHTA and CDR2 FQGNSA. CDR3 nucleotide sequence: TGTGCCAGCAGCTGGGGACTGATAGCCAAAAACATTCAGTACTTC. Its translation: CASSWGLIAKNIQYF.

The table lists this clonotype with many counts. The rearrangement links TRBV27 to TRBJ1-1; D is ambiguous. This CDR3 comprises 14 residues. From germline, CDR1 is MNHEY and CDR2 SMNVEV (reference sequence). The V and J ends lost 6 bases and 3 bases respectively, with 14 bases between them. DNA for the CDR3: TGTGCCAGCAGGGGAAGATCTAAGGACACTGAAGCTTTCTTT. Its translation is CASRGRSKDTEAFF.

This clonotype was picked up many times. The chain couples TRBV20-1 to TRBJ1-4; maybe TRBD1 (5 bases). This CDR3 region has 13 residues. V gave up 8 bases and J gave up 7 bases, with 17 bases separating them. Germline loops: CDR1 DFQATT, CDR2 SNEGSKA (reference sequence). The CDR3 region is CSSSGIQGEKLFF. DNA of the CDR3: TGCAGTTCCTCCGGCATTCAGGGTGAAAAACTGTTTTTT.

This clonotype was counted many times. The gene calls are TRBV12-3 or TRBV12-4 and TRBJ1-2; TRBD1 might be the D (5 bases). CDR3 size: 15 residues. Trimming took 3 bases from V and 0 from J, leaving 11 bases between them. The CDR3 coding sequence is TGTGCCAGCAGTTTGTTCTGGGGCGCTAACTATGGCTACACCTTC. Its protein is CASSLFWGANYGYTF.

The chain links TRBV7-9 to TRBJ1-4; no reliable D call. In germline, CDR1 is SEHNR, CDR2 FQNEAQ (reference sequence). This CDR3 contains 13 residues. Trimming left V 1 base short and J 6 bases short, with 6 bases between. The CDR3 region has the DNA TGTGCCAGCAGCTTAGTACAGCATGAAAAACTGTTTTTT. It translates to CASSLVQHEKLFF.

This clonotype has just a few counts. The J gene is TRBJ2-7, the V gene TRBV20-1; D remains ambiguous. The CDR3 covers 15 residues. In germline, CDR1 is DFQATT, CDR2 SNEGSKA (reference sequence). The ends were cut back, 0 bases at V and 3 bases at J, with 15 bases in the middle. The CDR3 sequence is CSARDKTGGYYEQYF. CDR3 nucleotides: TGCAGTGCTAGAGATAAGACTGGCGGATACTACGAGCAGTACTTC.

This clonotype turned up a few times. This chain links TRBV12-3 or TRBV12-4 with TRBJ2-1; D is ambiguous. Trimming left V 6 bases short and J 4 bases short, with 10 bases between. This CDR3 is built from 13 residues. CDR3 in DNA: TGTGCCAGCAGGATGACGGCATACAATGAGCAGTTCTTC. Amino acid sequence: CASRMTAYNEQFF.

There are a few counts of this clonotype. This sequence joins TRBV18 and TRBJ2-3, with 8 bases lining up with TRBD2. V lost 5 bases, J lost 5 bases, and 6 bases stayed unmatched. Germline CDR1 and CDR2: KGHSH and LQKENI. The CDR3 covers 14 residues. CDR3 bases: TGTGCCAGCTCAAGGCGGGAGGTCAAAGATACGCAGTATTTT. It is translated as CASSRREVKDTQYF.

This clonotype has just a few counts. The V gene is TRBV5-1, the J gene TRBJ1-2, with 11 bases fitting TRBD1. V shed 3 bases, J shed 5 bases, and the junction held 6 bases outside the gene matches. The CDR3 totals 15 residues. In germline, CDR1 is SGHRS, CDR2 YFSETQ. The CDR3 DNA follows: TGCGCCAGCAGCTCAGGACAGGGGGCGTTATATGGCTACACCTTC. Amino acid sequence: CASSSGQGALYGYTF. The full variable domain, with the rest looked up from reference TRBV5-1 and TRBJ1-2, is KAGVTQTPRYLIKTRGQQVTLSCSPISGHRSVSWYQQTPGQGLQFLFEYFSETQRNKGNFPGRFSGRQFSNSRSEMNVSTLELGDSALYLCASSSGQGALYGYTFGSGTRLTVV.

The DNA of the CDR3 is TGTGCCAGCACGGCGACAGGGAACGAGCAGTACTTC. It yields the protein CASTATGNEQYF. This chain joins TRBV28 and TRBJ2-7; 7 positions agree with TRBD1. The CDR3 contains 12 residues. With 7 bases clipped from V and 5 bases from J, the junction kept 5 bases outside the gene matches. Germline V gene sequence: CDR1 MDHEN, CDR2 SYDVKM.

The V gene is TRBV19, the J gene TRBJ2-7, with 13 bases matching TRBD2. The CDR3 contains 14 residues. J lost 2 bases, V lost 10 bases, and 5 bases had no gene match. Germline CDR1 is LNHDA and CDR2 is SQIVND (reference sequence). In DNA form, the CDR3 reads TGTGCCACCGCGGGACTAGCGGGAACCTACGAGCAGTACTTC. This translates into CATAGLAGTYEQYF.

J is TRBJ1-2 and V is TRBV30; D is ambiguous. CDR1 and CDR2 from the germline V gene are GTSNPN and SVGIG (reference sequence). Deletions cut 4 bases from V and 0 bases from J, with 9 bases between. The CDR3 has 13 residues. CDR3 in DNA: TGTGCCTGGAACGGGTTACCTAACTATGGCTACACCTTC. Translated, it gives CAWNGLPNYGYTF.

The chain recombines TRBV20-1 with TRBJ2-1, with D perhaps matching TRBD1 (6 bases). Trimming left V 6 bases short and J 9 bases short, with 15 bases between. The CDR3 contains 12 residues. Germline-derived CDR1 and CDR2 are DFQATT and SNEGSKA (reference sequence). The CDR3 spells CSARTGSSEQFF. As DNA, the CDR3 is TGCAGTGCCAGAACAGGGTCGTCTGAGCAGTTCTTC.

This clonotype has a handful of counts. The rearrangement links TRBV19 to TRBJ2-2, with 9 positions matching TRBD1. The ends lost 3 bases at V and 6 bases at J; junction bases unmatched: 11. Germline lookup yields CDR1 LNHDA and CDR2 SQIVND (reference sequence). This CDR3 spans 17 amino acids. In DNA, the CDR3 is TGTGCCAGTAGTATCCTTGGGGGACAGGGAAAGCCCGGGGAGCTGTTTTTT. As protein: CASSILGGQGKPGELFF.

The table lists this clonotype with many counts. The chain employs TRBV5-5 and TRBJ2-1, with 7 bases fitting TRBD1. Germline V gene lookup returns CDR1 SGHKS and CDR2 YYEKEE (reference sequence). With 2 bases clipped from V and 8 bases from J, the junction kept 10 bases outside the gene matches. The CDR3 length is 15 residues. The CDR3 sequence: CASSFSDRVDYEQFF. The CDR3 DNA follows: TGTGCCAGCAGCTTTTCTGACAGGGTTGATTATGAGCAGTTCTTC.

This clonotype was seen more than once but under ten times. V gene TRBV6-5 combines with J gene TRBJ2-7; a weak D match, TRBD2 (6 bases). There are 13 residues in the CDR3. Germline-derived CDR1 and CDR2 are MNHEY and SVGAGI. V gave up 2 bases and J gave up 4 bases, with 9 bases separating them. CDR3 residues: CASSYGSGYEQYF. CDR3 DNA: TGTGCCAGCAGTTACGGTAGCGGATACGAGCAGTACTTC.